This T cell receptor beta chain was captured in a study of T cells after yellow fever vaccination. The wider study: Fractions with few cells were prepared using SMART-Seq v4 Ultra Low Input. Study-wide results and caveats: Repertoires obtained by FACS sorting could include abundant clonotypes that entered as contaminants from the bulk population. At about 97% for CD4 and about 88% for CD8, most primary-vaccination clones showed up again after the booster.

V lost 0 bases, J lost 2 bases, and 11 bases stayed unmatched. CDR1 is SGHRS, CDR2 YFSETQ, per germline. The CDR3 sequence is 18 residues long. This clonotype appeared many times. Its antigen is not identified. 5'RACE template switching added a universal primer site and UMIs to TCR cDNA. TCRdb reprocessed the 5' RACE reads via MiXCR and lists one record per CDR3 protein. The profile shows 100,000 to 150,000 distinct CDR3 sequences, 7.4% of them singletons. The chain uses TRBV5-1 and TRBJ2-3; 8 bases map to TRBD2. The clonotype comes from a man aged 18 to 35 who received the YFV17D yellow fever vaccine. The sequencing used CD4+ T cells sorted from PBMCs, collected around 10 days after the first yellow fever vaccination. The CDR3 DNA follows: TGCGCCAGCAGCTTGGCCGGGGGAGCGGGGGTTACCACAGATACGCAGTATTTT. This gives the protein CASSLAGGAGVTTDTQYF.